This TCR beta chain originates from a study of blood T cells in healthy people across ages. In this sample, this clonotype turned up a few times. A second PCR, run for roughly 7 to 12 cycles, used a sample-barcoded 5' primer plus a J-beta primer mix. TCRdb used MiXCR to reprocess the 5' RACE reads, holding one entry per CDR3 protein. This table holds some 760,000 distinct CDR3 sequences, around 25% found once. Samples had at least 7 million PBMCs isolated from them. The data were also submitted as part of a second study, on T cells of mothers and their children. Per that paper: Samples were provided by three healthy Caucasian mothers and their six children. The second PCR used the M1S primer, and this primer added sample barcodes and 2-4 random nucleotides.

Source material: blood. This receptor was taken from a boy between 10 and 17 years old in good health.

CDR3 bases: TGCAGTGCTAGGGAATTGGCGGGAGGTGAAGAGACCCAGTACTTC. It is translated as CSARELAGGEETQYF. This chain connects TRBV20-1 to TRBJ2-5; 8 nucleotides align to TRBD2. Trimming took 3 bases from V and 3 from J; bases not matched to a gene: 9. The CDR3 spans 15 residues. CDR1 and CDR2 from the germline V gene are DFQATT and SNEGSKA (reference sequence).